This T cell receptor beta chain originates from a study of OX40 agonist ivuxolimab in advanced cancers. Autoimmune disease history or systemic immunosuppression disqualified patients. Regarding this clone: At the DNA level, this CDR3 is encoded by other sequences in the same sample as well.

The CDR3 length is 18 residues. Germline CDR1 and CDR2: MNHEY and SMNVEV (reference sequence). Unmatched junction bases numbered 8, after V lost 2 bases and J lost 0 bases. This table comes from immunoSEQ multiplex PCR, and its TCRdb copy is limited to in-frame clones, with some not included. The sample shows fewer than 25,000 clones, roughly 90% of them seen only once. The sequence came from an adult with an advanced solid tumor such as melanoma, head and neck, liver or kidney cancer. The sequenced sample was CD4+ or CD8+ T cells sorted from blood, obtained in a trial of the OX40 agonist ivuxolimab. This chain uses TRBV27 with TRBJ2-3; 10 bases fit TRBD1. The CDR3 bases are TGTGCCAGCAGTTTAGAATTTGGGACAGGGGCTAGCACAGATACGCAGTATTTT. Protein sequence: CASSLEFGTGASTDTQYF.